This entry describes one T cell receptor (beta chain). Its antigen remains unidentified. The CDR3 is 16 amino acids. Germline-derived CDR1 and CDR2 are SGHTA and FQGNSA. Blood was drawn at over 2 ml per donor. Whole-blood RNA isolation (total RNA) proceeded without T cell sorting. This entry is derived from a study of monozygotic twins with inflammatory bowel disease. TCRdb reprocessed the 5' RACE reads; each CDR3 protein has one entry and no DNA is given. The sample table includes some 130,000 distinct CDR3 sequences. Study results and limitations: The data gave no support to a single strong IBD-associated signal or clonotype. Clonotype overlap with others was lower in IBD patients than in healthy twins, a difference that was greatest with disease activity.

Sample: blood. The gene calls are TRBV7-2 and TRBJ2-2. The receptor was derived from a human donor with ulcerative colitis or Crohn's disease, or a healthy co-twin of an affected twin (not recorded which). The CDR3 sequence: CASSPRLGTNTGELFF.